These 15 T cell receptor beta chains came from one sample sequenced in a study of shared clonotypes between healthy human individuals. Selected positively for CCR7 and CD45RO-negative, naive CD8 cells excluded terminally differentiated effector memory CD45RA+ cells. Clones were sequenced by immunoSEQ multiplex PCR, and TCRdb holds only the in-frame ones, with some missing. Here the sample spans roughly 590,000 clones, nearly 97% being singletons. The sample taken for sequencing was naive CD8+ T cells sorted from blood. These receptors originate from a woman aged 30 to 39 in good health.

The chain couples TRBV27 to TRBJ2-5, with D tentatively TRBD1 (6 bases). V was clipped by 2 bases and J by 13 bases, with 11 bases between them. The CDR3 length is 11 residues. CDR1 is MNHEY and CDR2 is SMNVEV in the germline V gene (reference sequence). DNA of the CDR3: TGTGCCAGCAGTTTAGGCCAGGGGCTGTACTTC. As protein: CASSLGQGLYF.

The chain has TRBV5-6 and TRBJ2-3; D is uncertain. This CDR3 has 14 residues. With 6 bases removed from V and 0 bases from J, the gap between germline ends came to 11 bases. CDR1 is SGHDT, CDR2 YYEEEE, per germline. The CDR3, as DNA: TGTGCCAGCACCCCTATTACTAGCACAGATACGCAGTATTTT. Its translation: CASTPITSTDTQYF.

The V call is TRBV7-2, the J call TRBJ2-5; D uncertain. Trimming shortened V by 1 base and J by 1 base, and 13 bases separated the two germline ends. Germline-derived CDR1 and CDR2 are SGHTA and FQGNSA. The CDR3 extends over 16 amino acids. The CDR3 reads CASSLVLSVSQETQYF. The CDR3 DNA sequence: TGTGCCAGCAGCTTAGTTCTTTCGGTGTCCCAAGAGACCCAGTACTTC.

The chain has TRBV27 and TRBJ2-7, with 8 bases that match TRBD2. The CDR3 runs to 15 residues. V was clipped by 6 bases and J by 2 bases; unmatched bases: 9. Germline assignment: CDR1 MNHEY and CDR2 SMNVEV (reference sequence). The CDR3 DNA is TGTGCCAGCAGGGAGGGAGCGGGGGATCCCTACGAGCAGTACTTC. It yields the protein CASREGAGDPYEQYF.

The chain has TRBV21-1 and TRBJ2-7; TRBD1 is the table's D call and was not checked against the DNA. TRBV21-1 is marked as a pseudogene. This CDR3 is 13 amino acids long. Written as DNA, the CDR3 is TGTGCCAGCAGCAGGAACAGGGAAAGGGAGCAGTACTTC. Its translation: CASSRNREREQYF.

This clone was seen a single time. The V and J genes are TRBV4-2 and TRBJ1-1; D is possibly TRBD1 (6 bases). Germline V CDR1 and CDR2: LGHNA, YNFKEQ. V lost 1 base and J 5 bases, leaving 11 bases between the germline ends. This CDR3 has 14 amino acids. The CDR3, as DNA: TGTGCCAGCAGCCAAGTCGAGGGGGATACTGAAGCTTTCTTT. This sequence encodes CASSQVEGDTEAFF.

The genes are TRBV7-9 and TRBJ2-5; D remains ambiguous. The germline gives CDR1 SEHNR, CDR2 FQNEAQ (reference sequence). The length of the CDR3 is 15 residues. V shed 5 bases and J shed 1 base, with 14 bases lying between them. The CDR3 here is CASSTPPGPQETQYF. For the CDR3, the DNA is TGTGCCAGCAGCACGCCGCCGGGTCCCCAAGAGACCCAGTACTTC.

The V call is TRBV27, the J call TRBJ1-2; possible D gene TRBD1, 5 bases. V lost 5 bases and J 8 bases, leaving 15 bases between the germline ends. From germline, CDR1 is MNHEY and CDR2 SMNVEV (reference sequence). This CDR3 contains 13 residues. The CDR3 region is CASSPGHPGGYTF. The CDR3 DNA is TGTGCCAGCAGTCCAGGACACCCGGGAGGCTACACCTTC.

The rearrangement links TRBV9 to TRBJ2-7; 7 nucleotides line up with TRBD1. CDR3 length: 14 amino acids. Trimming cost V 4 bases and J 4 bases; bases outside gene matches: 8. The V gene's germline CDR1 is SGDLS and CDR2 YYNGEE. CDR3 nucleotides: TGTGCCAGCAGCCCTGCGCAGGGGGAGTACGAGCAGTACTTC. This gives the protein CASSPAQGEYEQYF.

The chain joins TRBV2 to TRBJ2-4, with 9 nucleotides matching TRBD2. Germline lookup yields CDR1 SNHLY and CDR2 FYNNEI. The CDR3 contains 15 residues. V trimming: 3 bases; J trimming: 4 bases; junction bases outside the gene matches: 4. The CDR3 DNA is TGTGCCAGCAGTGAGCCTAGCGGGAATAAAAACATTCAGTACTTC. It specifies CASSEPSGNKNIQYF.

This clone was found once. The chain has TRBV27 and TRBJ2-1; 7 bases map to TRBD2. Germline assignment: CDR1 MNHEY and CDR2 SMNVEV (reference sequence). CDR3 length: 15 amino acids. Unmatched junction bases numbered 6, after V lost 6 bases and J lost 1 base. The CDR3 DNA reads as TGTGCCAGCAGCCCAACTAGCGCTTCCTACAATGAGCAGTTCTTC. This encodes CASSPTSASYNEQFF.

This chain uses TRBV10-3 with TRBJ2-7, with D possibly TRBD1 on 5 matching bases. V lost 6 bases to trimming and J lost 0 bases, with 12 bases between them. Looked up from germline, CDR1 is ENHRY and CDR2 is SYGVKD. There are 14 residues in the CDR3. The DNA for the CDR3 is TGTGCCATCAGAGGACACCCTAACTCCTACGAGCAGTACTTC. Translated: CAIRGHPNSYEQYF.

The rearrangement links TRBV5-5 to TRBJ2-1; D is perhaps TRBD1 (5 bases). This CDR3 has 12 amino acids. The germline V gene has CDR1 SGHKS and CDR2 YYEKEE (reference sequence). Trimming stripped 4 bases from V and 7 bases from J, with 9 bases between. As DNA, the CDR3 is TGTGCCAGCAGCAAAGACAGAAATGAGCAGTTCTTC. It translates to CASSKDRNEQFF. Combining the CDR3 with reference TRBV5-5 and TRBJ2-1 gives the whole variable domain DAGVTQSPTHLIKTRGQQVTLRCSPISGHKSVSWYQQVLGQGPQFIFQYYEKEERGRGNFPDRFSARQFPNYSSELNVNALLLGDSALYLCASSKDRNEQFFGPGTRLTVL.

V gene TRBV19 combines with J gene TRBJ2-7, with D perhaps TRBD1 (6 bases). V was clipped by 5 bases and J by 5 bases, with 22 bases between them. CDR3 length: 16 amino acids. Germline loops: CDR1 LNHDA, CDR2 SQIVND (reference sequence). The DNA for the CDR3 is TGTGCCAGTAGTGCCCAACAACAGGGTGTGGGACACGAGCAGTACTTC. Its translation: CASSAQQQGVGHEQYF.

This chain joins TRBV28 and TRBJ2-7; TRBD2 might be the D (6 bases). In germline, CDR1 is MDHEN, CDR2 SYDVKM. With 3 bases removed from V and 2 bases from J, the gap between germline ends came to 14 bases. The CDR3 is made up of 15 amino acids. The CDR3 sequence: CASSLSRGSTYEQYF. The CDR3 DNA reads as TGTGCCAGCAGTTTGAGTCGGGGGAGTACCTACGAGCAGTACTTC.